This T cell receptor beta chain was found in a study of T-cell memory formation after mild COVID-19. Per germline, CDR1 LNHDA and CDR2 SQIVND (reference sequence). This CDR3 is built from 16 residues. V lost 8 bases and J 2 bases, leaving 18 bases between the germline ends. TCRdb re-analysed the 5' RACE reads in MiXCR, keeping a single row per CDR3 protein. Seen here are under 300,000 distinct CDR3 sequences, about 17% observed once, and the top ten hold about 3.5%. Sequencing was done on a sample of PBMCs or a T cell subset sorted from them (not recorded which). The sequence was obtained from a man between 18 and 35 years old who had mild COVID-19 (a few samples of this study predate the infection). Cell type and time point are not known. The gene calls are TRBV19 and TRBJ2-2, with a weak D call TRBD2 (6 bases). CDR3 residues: CASRRGGTVNTGELFF. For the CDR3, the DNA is TGTGCCAGTCGGCGGGGCGGGACGGTCAACACCGGGGAGCTGTTTTTT. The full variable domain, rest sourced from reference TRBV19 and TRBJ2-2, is DGGITQSPKYLFRKEGQNVTLSCEQNLNHDAMYWYRQDPGQGLRLIYYSQIVNDFQKGDIAEGYSVSREKKESFPLTVTSAQKNPTAFYLCASRRGGTVNTGELFFGEGSRLTVL.